The 21 T cell receptor beta chains presented below share a single source sample, sequenced in a study of early T cells in non-severe SARS-CoV-2 infection. TCRdb processed the 5' RACE reads anew with MiXCR; each CDR3 protein has one entry. This sample has tens of thousands of distinct CDR3 sequences; roughly 17% occur once, and the top ten carry 4.5% to 6.5%. The sample consisted of whole blood, taken at baseline. The receptors shown here come from an adult who was a healthcare worker with PCR-confirmed SARS-CoV-2 infection or an uninfected control (not recorded which).

The chain uses TRBV12-3 or TRBV12-4 and TRBJ1-2, with TRBD1 matching over 10 bases. The trim removed 8 bases at V and 5 bases at J, leaving 5 bases unmatched. CDR3 length: 13 residues. The CDR3 nucleotides are TGTGCCAGCCCGAGGGGACAGGGGTATGGCTACACCTTC. This translates into CASPRGQGYGYTF.

This clonotype was observed a few times. The chain links TRBV7-2 to TRBJ2-5; D call uncertain. Germline V gene lookup returns CDR1 SGHTA and CDR2 FQGNSA. This CDR3 has 13 amino acids. With 5 bases removed from V and 5 bases from J, the gap between germline ends came to 12 bases. The CDR3 nucleotides read TGTGCCAGCAGCCAGACCCGTCGGGAGACCCAGTACTTC. Protein sequence: CASSQTRRETQYF. The variable domain in full, with the rest retrieved from reference TRBV7-2 and TRBJ2-5, is GAGVSQSPSNKVTEKGKDVELRCDPISGHTALYWYRQSLGQGLEFLIYFQGNSAPDKSGLPSDRFSAERTGGSVSTLTIQRTQQEDSAVYLCASSQTRRETQYFGPGTRLLVL.

The table lists this clonotype with a few counts. The V call is TRBV12-3 or TRBV12-4, the J call TRBJ2-1; no clear D. V shed 4 bases and J shed 6 bases, with 13 bases lying between them. The CDR3 is 14 residues long. The CDR3 DNA follows: TGTGCCAGCAGTTCTCCGAGGCGCGGCAATGAGCAGTTCTTC. This gives the protein CASSSPRRGNEQFF.

This clonotype was observed a handful of times. The V call is TRBV4-1, the J call TRBJ2-2, with 8 positions matching TRBD2. V dropped 4 bases and J dropped 2; count of bases not matched to a gene: 6. The CDR3 runs 16 residues. Germline CDR1 reads MGHRA; CDR2 reads YSYEKL. The CDR3 nucleotides are TGCGCCAGCAGCCCGATAGGGACTAGAAACACCGGGGAGCTGTTTTTT. Protein product: CASSPIGTRNTGELFF.

This chain joins TRBV6-2 or TRBV6-3 and TRBJ2-3, with TRBD2 matching over 8 bases. V shed 2 bases and J 5 bases; nucleotides not matched to a gene: 6. This CDR3 is 15 amino acids long. Germline values: CDR1 MNHEY, CDR2 SVGEGT. The CDR3 DNA is TGTGCCAGCAGTTACCCGGGGACTAGGCAAGATACGCAGTATTTT. Protein sequence: CASSYPGTRQDTQYF.

This clonotype was picked up many times. V is TRBV12-3 or TRBV12-4 and J is TRBJ1-6; weak D call: TRBD1 (6 bases). This CDR3 has 11 amino acids. V dropped 6 bases and J dropped 10 bases, with 7 bases sitting between them. The DNA of the CDR3 is TGTGCCAGCAGAGGGGGGTCACCCCTCCACTTT. Translated, it gives CASRGGSPLHF.

This clonotype was counted a few times. The chain uses TRBV27 and TRBJ1-1; the match to TRBD1 covers 8 bases. The length of the CDR3 is 15 residues. Losses at the gene ends were 2 bases for V and 4 bases for J; bases not matched to a gene: 6. In germline, CDR1 is MNHEY, CDR2 SMNVEV (reference sequence). Written as DNA, the CDR3 is TGTGCCAGCAGTTTAACCAGGGGGCTGGGCACTGAAGCTTTCTTT. This sequence encodes CASSLTRGLGTEAFF.

This clonotype was counted at least ten times. The chain uses TRBV11-2 and TRBJ2-1; D not resolved. CDR1 and CDR2 (germline): SGHAT, FQNNGV. V dropped 4 bases and J dropped 5 bases, with 6 bases sitting between them. This CDR3 has 12 residues. The CDR3 here is CASSSADNEQFF. The CDR3 DNA sequence: TGTGCCAGCAGCTCGGCGGACAATGAGCAGTTCTTC.

This clonotype was picked up a small number of times. The V call is TRBV7-9, the J call TRBJ1-5; D is unresolved. There are 13 residues in the CDR3. Germline V gene lookup returns CDR1 SEHNR and CDR2 FQNEAQ (reference sequence). With 8 bases removed from V and 0 bases from J, the gap between germline ends came to 8 bases. CDR3: CASRSGSNQPQHF. The CDR3 DNA is TGTGCCAGCCGTTCGGGTAGCAATCAGCCCCAGCATTTT.

The chain's CDR3 is CASSRDSSTDTQYF. As DNA, the CDR3 is TGTGCCAGCAGCCGGGACTCTTCCACAGATACGCAGTATTTT. The chain is built from TRBV28 and TRBJ2-3; a possible D gene is TRBD2 (6 bases). The CDR3 has 14 amino acids. The germline V and J ends were trimmed by 6 bases and 2 bases, with 12 bases remaining between them. Germline-derived CDR1 and CDR2 are MDHEN and SYDVKM.

This clonotype has just a few counts. The chain joins TRBV18 to TRBJ2-5, with a weak D call TRBD1 (6 bases). From germline, CDR1 is KGHSH and CDR2 LQKENI. This CDR3 comprises 13 residues. Between the trimmed V and J ends, which lost 3 bases and 5 bases, there was a span of 10 bases. CDR3 protein: CASSPSGEETQYF. The CDR3 DNA sequence: TGTGCCAGCTCACCCTCAGGGGAGGAGACCCAGTACTTC.

The chain recombines TRBV7-2 with TRBJ2-1, with D perhaps TRBD2 (6 bases). Germline CDR1 and CDR2: SGHTA and FQGNSA. The germline V and J ends were trimmed by 3 bases and 13 bases, with 13 bases remaining between them. This CDR3 is built from 12 residues. The CDR3 DNA reads TGTGCCAGCAGCTTTAGCGGCCCCGGTCAGTTCTTC. Translating gives CASSFSGPGQFF.

This sequence joins TRBV28 and TRBJ2-5, with TRBD2 as a possible D gene (5 bases). This CDR3 contains 15 residues. Germline assignment: CDR1 MDHEN and CDR2 SYDVKM. The V end was cut by 2 bases, the J end by 1 base, with 11 bases between. In DNA, the CDR3 is TGTGCCAGCAGTTTAGAGTTGCGGGTCCAAGAGACCCAGTACTTC. It is translated as CASSLELRVQETQYF.

This clonotype showed up just a few times. The gene calls are TRBV7-9 and TRBJ1-1; maybe TRBD1 (5 bases). Germline-derived CDR1 and CDR2 are SEHNR and FQNEAQ (reference sequence). V lost 5 bases, J lost 2 bases, and 15 bases lay in between. CDR3 length: 15 residues. The CDR3 here is CASSNPRQRNTEAFF. CDR3 nucleotides: TGTGCCAGCAGCAACCCACGACAGAGAAACACTGAAGCTTTCTTT.

This chain joins TRBV20-1 and TRBJ1-6; TRBD1 might be the D (5 bases). The CDR3 spans 15 residues. Deletions cut 3 bases from V and 7 bases from J, with 16 bases between. CDR1 DFQATT and CDR2 SNEGSKA come from the germline V gene (reference sequence). CDR3 in amino acids: CSASYGAGVNSPLHF. The CDR3 DNA follows: TGCAGTGCTAGTTACGGGGCAGGCGTAAATTCACCCCTCCACTTT.

V gene TRBV4-1 combines with J gene TRBJ1-1; D not resolved. Germline CDR1 MGHRA, CDR2 YSYEKL. This CDR3 contains 15 residues. Trimming pared 0 bases from V and 4 bases from J, leaving 12 bases between. This CDR3 is CASSQDGVVGTEAFF. The CDR3 nucleotides read TGCGCCAGCAGCCAAGATGGGGTAGTCGGCACTGAAGCTTTCTTT.

This clonotype showed up just a few times. The CDR3 DNA follows: TGTGCCAGCGAGGGGTACTATGGCTACACCTTC. This translates into CASEGYYGYTF. The chain carries TRBV6-5 and TRBJ1-2; D might be TRBD1 (5 bases). Trimming took 8 bases from V and 3 from J, leaving 7 bases between them. The CDR3 is 11 residues long. In germline, CDR1 is MNHEY, CDR2 SVGAGI.

The chain recombines TRBV6-2 or TRBV6-3 with TRBJ2-3, with 9 bases identical to TRBD1. This CDR3 region has 15 residues. Germline loops: CDR1 MNHEY, CDR2 SVGEGT. The V and J ends lost 6 bases and 7 bases, in that order; junction bases with no gene match: 11. In DNA, the CDR3 is TGTGCCAGCAGCCCGGCCATCGGACAGGGGTATACGCAGTATTTT. The encoded protein is CASSPAIGQGYTQYF.

This clonotype was seen a handful of times. The chain has TRBV20-1 and TRBJ2-5; tentative D call: TRBD2 (6 bases). Germline V gene data show CDR1 as DFQATT and CDR2 as SNEGSKA (reference sequence). The CDR3 length is 13 residues. V shed 6 bases and J shed 1 base, with 12 bases lying between them. The DNA of the CDR3 is TGCAGTGCCGCAGGGACTTTCCAAGAGACCCAGTACTTC. Translated, it gives CSAAGTFQETQYF.

In this sample, this clonotype turned up many times. The rearrangement links TRBV20-1 to TRBJ1-2, with 12 nucleotides matching TRBD1. Germline V gene data show CDR1 as DFQATT and CDR2 as SNEGSKA (reference sequence). This CDR3 has 17 amino acids. J gave up 8 bases and V 3 bases, and 16 bases lay outside the gene matches. The CDR3 bases are TGCAGTGCTAGGCCGAACCGGGACAGGGGGCCCTTAGACGGCTACACCTTC. This translates into CSARPNRDRGPLDGYTF.

This clonotype was picked up a small number of times. V is TRBV11-2 and J is TRBJ2-1, with TRBD2 matching over 8 bases. V trimming: 4 bases; J trimming: 5 bases; junction bases outside the gene matches: 7. CDR1 and CDR2 (germline): SGHAT, FQNNGV. The CDR3 consists of 15 residues. In nucleotides, the CDR3 is TGTGCCAGCAGCTCAGCGGGAGCGAGGAACAATGAGCAGTTCTTC. It encodes CASSSAGARNNEQFF.